This TCR beta chain originates from a study of OX40 agonist ivuxolimab in advanced cancers. Broader study findings: Within 6 weeks, CD4+ and CD8+ blood T cells expanded clonally at 0.1 to 3.0 mg/kg. Expanded peripheral T cell antigen specificity was not determined.

Profiling relied on immunoSEQ multiplex PCR, and the TCRdb table lists in-frame clones only, not all of them. The table has over 45,000 clones, about 89% seen once. The sample holds one count of this clone. The antigen is not known. Per germline, CDR1 SEHNR and CDR2 FQNEAQ (reference sequence). The CDR3 runs to 15 residues. Trimming took 2 bases from V and 9 from J; bases not matched to a gene: 8. The TCR sequence derives from an adult with an advanced solid tumor such as melanoma, head and neck, liver or kidney cancer. Sequenced material: CD4+ or CD8+ T cells sorted from blood, taken in a trial of the OX40 agonist ivuxolimab. The chain has TRBV7-9 and TRBJ2-1, with 9 bases that match TRBD2. Here the CDR3 reads CASSLFKGLATEQFF. For the CDR3, the DNA is TGTGCCAGCAGCTTATTTAAGGGACTAGCAACTGAGCAGTTCTTC.